The T cell receptor (beta chain) described here comes from a study of control samples from healthy donors and cancer patients. From germline, CDR1 is ENHRY and CDR2 SYGVKD. V dropped 7 bases and J dropped 2 bases, with 14 bases sitting between them. The CDR3 length is 14 residues. Generated by immunoSEQ multiplex PCR, the TCRdb table keeps only in-frame clones and is missing some. This table holds about 110,000 clones, 88% found once. This chain links TRBV10-3 with TRBJ1-2; D is unresolved. The sequence was collected from a woman aged 55-69 years with lung cancer. What was sequenced was PBMCs. Written as DNA, the CDR3 is TGTGCCATCAAACCGACGGATATCAACTATGGCTACACCTTC. Translated, it gives CAIKPTDINYGYTF.